This T cell receptor beta chain was profiled in a study of CD8+CD57+ T cells in acquired aplastic anemia. The authors sequenced patients whose flow cytometry had shown CD8+CD57+ cell expansion. CDR3 length: 15 amino acids. Germline loops: CDR1 DFQATT, CDR2 SNEGSKA (reference sequence). The germline V and J ends were trimmed by 2 bases and 6 bases, with 17 bases remaining between them. This clonotype was detected ten times or more. CDR3 and TCR beta VDJ profiling relied on a genomic DNA template. MiXCR, run by TCRdb on the reads, gives a single entry per CDR3 protein. The repertoire holds around 500,000 distinct CDR3 sequences, with roughly 34% as singletons.

This clonotype originated in a human donor with aplastic anemia. Input material: sorted CD4+, CD8+, or CD8+CD57+ T cells (not recorded which) from PBMCs. The rearrangement links TRBV20-1 to TRBJ1-5, with no clear D. This CDR3 is CSARPRETWTQPQHF. DNA for the CDR3: TGCAGTGCTAGACCTAGGGAGACATGGACTCAGCCCCAGCATTTT.